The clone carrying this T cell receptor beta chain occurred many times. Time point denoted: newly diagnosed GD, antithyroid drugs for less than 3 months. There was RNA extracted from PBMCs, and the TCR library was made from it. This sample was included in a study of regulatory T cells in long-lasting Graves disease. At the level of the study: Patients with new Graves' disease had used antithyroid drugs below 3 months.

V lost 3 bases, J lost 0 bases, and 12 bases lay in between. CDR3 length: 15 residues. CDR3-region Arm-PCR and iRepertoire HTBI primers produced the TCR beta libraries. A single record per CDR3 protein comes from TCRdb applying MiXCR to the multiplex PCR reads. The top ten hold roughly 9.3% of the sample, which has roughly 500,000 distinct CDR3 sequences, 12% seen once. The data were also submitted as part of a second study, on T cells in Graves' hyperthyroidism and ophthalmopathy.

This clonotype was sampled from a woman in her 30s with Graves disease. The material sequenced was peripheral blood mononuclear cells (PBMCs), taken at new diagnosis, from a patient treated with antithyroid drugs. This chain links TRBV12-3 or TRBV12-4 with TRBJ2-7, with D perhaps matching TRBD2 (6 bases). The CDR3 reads CASSFSGTGSYEQYF. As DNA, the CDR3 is TGTGCCAGCAGTTTCTCCGGGACTGGCTCCTACGAGCAGTACTTC.